The clone carrying this TCR beta chain was seen many times. Regarding time point: sample taken at primary tumor resection. Unsorted whole RNA samples from tumor, nontumor lung or frozen PBMC were sequenced. The source of the sample is a study of spatial heterogeneity in lung cancer. In the study overall: Consistent detection of more beta-chain than alpha-chain sequences was observed.

TCRdb reanalysed the 5' RACE reads using MiXCR and keeps one entry per CDR3 protein. In the table there are about 23,000 distinct CDR3 sequences, 3% to 4% of which are singletons. V lost 4 bases to trimming and J lost 4 bases; unmatched junction nucleotides: 0. The CDR3 consists of 13 residues. Germline assignment: CDR1 KGHDR and CDR2 SFDVKD. This chain joins TRBV24-1 and TRBJ2-5, with 9 bases that match TRBD1. The source material was PBMCs, sampled at surgery. The sequence derives from a female donor with early-stage non-small cell lung cancer. CDR3 loop: CATSETGGETQYF. In DNA form, the CDR3 reads TGTGCCACCAGTGAGACAGGGGGAGAGACCCAGTACTTC.